The 14 T cell receptor beta chains below come from one sample, sequenced in a study of T-cell memory formation after mild COVID-19. From the 5' RACE reads, TCRdb called clonotypes with MiXCR, one entry per CDR3 protein. Of more than 10,000 distinct CDR3 sequences in the sample, around 13% were seen once. Specimen: PBMCs or a T cell subset sorted from them (not recorded which). Source of these receptors: a man aged 18 to 30 who had mild COVID-19 (a few samples of this study predate the infection). Cell type and time point are not known.

This clonotype was recorded at least ten times. The chain employs TRBV25-1 and TRBJ2-7; TRBD1 or TRBD2 may be the D gene (6 bases each). The V gene lost 8 bases and the J gene lost 4 bases, with 21 bases spanning the gap. Germline CDR1 is MGHDK and CDR2 is SYGVNS. There are 15 residues in the CDR3. The CDR3 nucleotides read TGTGCCAGCCGAGTCTACGGGGGCCTGGCTTACGAGCAGTACTTC. Residues: CASRVYGGLAYEQYF.

This clonotype came up many times. This sequence joins TRBV5-1 and TRBJ2-3, with D possibly being TRBD2 (6 bases). The ends were cut back, 4 bases at V and 6 bases at J, with 18 bases in the middle. The germline V gene has CDR1 SGHRS and CDR2 YFSETQ. CDR3 size: 15 residues. CDR3 protein: CASSLVEGGSDTQYF. In nucleotides, the CDR3 is TGCGCCAGCAGCCTCGTCGAGGGAGGTTCGGATACGCAGTATTTT.

By share, this clonotype counts as medium-sized. This rearrangement joins TRBV12-3 or TRBV12-4 to TRBJ2-7; no clear D. V was trimmed by 8 bases and J by 0 bases, leaving 11 bases between them. The CDR3 has 13 amino acids. The CDR3: CASAAASSYEQYF. The CDR3 DNA follows: TGTGCCAGCGCCGCGGCCAGCTCCTACGAGCAGTACTTC.

This sequence joins TRBV19 and TRBJ2-1; TRBD2 matches at 7 bases. The CDR3 length is 16 residues. Germline V CDR1 and CDR2: LNHDA, SQIVND (reference sequence). V was clipped by 8 bases and J by 0 bases; unmatched bases: 10. The CDR3 loop is CASWGRGGSSYNEQFF. CDR3 in DNA: TGTGCCAGTTGGGGTAGGGGCGGGAGCTCCTACAATGAGCAGTTCTTC.

This clonotype was counted a few times. The chain joins TRBV18 to TRBJ2-3; D gene ambiguous. The CDR3 contains 13 residues. V gave up 0 bases and J gave up 5 bases, with 6 bases separating them. CDR1 and CDR2 from the germline V gene are KGHSH and LQKENI. In DNA form, the CDR3 reads TGTGCCAGCTCACCACCGGTGGTAGATACGCAGTATTTT. Protein sequence: CASSPPVVDTQYF.

This clonotype was seen at least ten times. The gene calls are TRBV3-1 and TRBJ1-5; D is perhaps TRBD1 (6 bases). Trimming cost V 3 bases and J 5 bases, with 20 bases left between them. The length of the CDR3 is 17 residues. Germline lookup yields CDR1 LGHDT and CDR2 YNNKEL (reference sequence). Here the CDR3 DNA reads TGTGCCAGCAGCCACGGAAAATGGGCAGGGGCCGATCAGCCCCAGCATTTT. Its translation: CASSHGKWAGADQPQHF.

This clonotype showed up just a few times. The chain links TRBV4-3 to TRBJ2-2; 7 nucleotides line up with TRBD2. The CDR3 runs to 16 residues. J was trimmed by 3 bases and V by 4 bases; bases with no gene match: 8. In germline, CDR1 is LGHNA, CDR2 YSLEER. This CDR3 reads CASSPQSGAYTGELFF. DNA for the CDR3: TGCGCCAGCAGCCCCCAGAGCGGGGCCTACACCGGGGAGCTGTTTTTT.

This clonotype was seen ten or more times. CDR3 nucleotides: TGTGCCAGCAGCCAATTGCGGGGGCTAAGTAATTCACCCCTCCACTTT. Encoded protein: CASSQLRGLSNSPLHF. This chain links TRBV4-2 with TRBJ1-6, with D maybe TRBD1 (6 bases). The CDR3 sequence is 16 residues long. From germline, CDR1 is LGHNA and CDR2 YNFKEQ. The V and J ends lost 2 bases and 6 bases respectively, with 14 bases between them.

This clonotype was detected only a few times. This rearrangement joins TRBV5-5 to TRBJ2-2, with 9 bases matching TRBD1. Trimming took 3 bases from V and 7 from J; bases not matched to a gene: 4. The CDR3 spans 14 residues. Per germline, CDR1 SGHKS and CDR2 YYEKEE (reference sequence). The chain's CDR3 is CASSSPGQGGELFF. The CDR3 nucleotides read TGTGCCAGCAGCTCCCCGGGACAGGGCGGGGAGCTGTTTTTT.

In this sample, this clonotype turned up many times. The chain employs TRBV5-1 and TRBJ2-3, with TRBD1 matching over 8 bases. From germline, CDR1 is SGHRS and CDR2 YFSETQ. V was clipped by 4 bases and J by 7 bases; unmatched bases: 14. The CDR3 is 16 residues long. The CDR3 loop is CASSKFQGAVINTQYF. The CDR3 coding sequence is TGCGCCAGCAGCAAATTCCAGGGGGCGGTAATAAATACGCAGTATTTT. The full variable domain, rest sourced from reference TRBV5-1 and TRBJ2-3, is KAGVTQTPRYLIKTRGQQVTLSCSPISGHRSVSWYQQTPGQGLQFLFEYFSETQRNKGNFPGRFSGRQFSNSRSEMNVSTLELGDSALYLCASSKFQGAVINTQYFGPGTRLTVL.

This clonotype came up many times. The DNA of the CDR3 is TGTGCCAGCAGTTTCGCCAATTCACCCCTCCACTTT. Translating it yields CASSFANSPLHF. The chain uses TRBV6-5 and TRBJ1-6; D not resolved. V lost 4 bases to trimming and J lost 7 bases, with 5 bases between them. CDR3 size: 12 residues. CDR1 is MNHEY and CDR2 is SVGAGI in the germline V gene.

This clonotype has a handful of counts. The chain links TRBV12-3 or TRBV12-4 to TRBJ2-3, with D hard to call. Trimming pared 6 bases from V and 2 bases from J, leaving 9 bases between. The CDR3 spans 13 residues. CDR3 sequence reads: CASSPTSTDTQYF. The CDR3 nucleotides are TGTGCCAGCAGCCCCACTTCCACAGATACGCAGTATTTT.

This clonotype showed up just a few times. V and J are TRBV24-1 and TRBJ2-3, with D hard to call. From germline, CDR1 is KGHDR and CDR2 SFDVKD. The V gene lost 3 bases and the J gene lost 6 bases, with 6 bases spanning the gap. This CDR3 contains 12 residues. This chain's CDR3 is CATSDPQDTQYF. The CDR3 bases are TGTGCCACCAGTGATCCACAGGATACGCAGTATTTT.

This clonotype was recorded many times. This chain connects TRBV4-3 to TRBJ1-5; no firm D call. Per the germline V gene, CDR1 is LGHNA and CDR2 is YSLEER. V lost 2 bases and J lost 2, with 13 bases in between. The CDR3 is made up of 16 amino acids. The CDR3 loop reads CASSQSPGRGNQPQHF. The CDR3 DNA sequence: TGCGCCAGCAGCCAATCCCCGGGCCGGGGCAATCAGCCCCAGCATTTT.